The 3 T cell receptor beta chains below all came from one sample that was sequenced in a study of CD8 T cells in ankylosing spondylitis. MiXCR, run by TCRdb on the 5' RACE reads, gives a single entry per CDR3 protein. The table lists some 250,000 distinct CDR3 sequences, more than 20% of them singletons, with about 0.6% in the top ten. Sequencing input: blood, either unsorted or a sorted T cell fraction (not recorded which). Receptor source: a male donor with ankylosing spondylitis or in good health (not recorded which).

In this sample, this clonotype turned up a few times. The rearrangement joins TRBV20-1 to TRBJ2-5; D possibly corresponds to TRBD1 (6 bases). Trimming took 5 bases from V and 5 from J, leaving 9 bases between them. The CDR3 contains 11 residues. Germline CDR1 reads DFQATT; CDR2 reads SNEGSKA (reference sequence). The CDR3 DNA reads TGCAGTGCTGTCCAGGGGGAGACCCAGTACTTC. Amino acids: CSAVQGETQYF.

Only one count was recorded for this clonotype. V is TRBV28 and J is TRBJ2-7, with no clear D. Between the trimmed V and J ends, which lost 4 bases and 8 bases, there was a span of 15 bases. Germline lookup yields CDR1 MDHEN and CDR2 SYDVKM. The CDR3 contains 13 residues. The CDR3 protein is CASSSRNPGQQYF. For the CDR3, the DNA is TGTGCCAGCAGTTCACGCAACCCCGGACAGCAGTACTTC.

This clonotype appeared a few times. The V and J genes are TRBV20-1 and TRBJ1-2; 7 bases map to TRBD1. V trimming: 7 bases; J trimming: 8 bases; junction bases outside the gene matches: 7. Germline V gives CDR1 DFQATT, CDR2 SNEGSKA (reference sequence). CDR3 length: 11 residues. CDR3 sequence: CSEFRGDGYTF. The CDR3 coding sequence is TGCAGTGAATTCAGGGGGGACGGCTACACCTTC.